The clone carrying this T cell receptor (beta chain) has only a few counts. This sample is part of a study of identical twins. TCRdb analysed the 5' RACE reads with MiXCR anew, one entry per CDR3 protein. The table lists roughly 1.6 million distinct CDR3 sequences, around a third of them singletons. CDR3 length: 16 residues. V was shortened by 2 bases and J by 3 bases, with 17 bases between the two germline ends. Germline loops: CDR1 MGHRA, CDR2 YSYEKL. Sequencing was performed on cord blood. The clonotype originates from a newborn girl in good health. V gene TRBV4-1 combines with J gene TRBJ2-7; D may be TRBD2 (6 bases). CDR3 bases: TGCGCCAGCAGCCAATTCCCCATTAGCGGCCGCTACGAGCAGTACTTC. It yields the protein CASSQFPISGRYEQYF.